A selection of T cell receptor beta chains follows, all from one sample in a study of T-cell reconstitution after alpha-beta-depleted transplantation in children. Each CDR3 protein gets one entry after TCRdb re-called the PCR reads with MiXCR. In the table there are some 550,000 distinct CDR3 sequences, roughly 23% of which are singletons. Specimen: PBMCs, mostly from graft donor cells, collected 360 days after TCRalphabeta/CD19-depleted stem cell transplant. The source is a boy younger than two who had a stem cell transplant for acute myeloid leukemia, so the T cells may come from the graft donor. CDR3s include the opening cysteine and the closing phenylalanine or tryptophan. A D gene is named only where the DNA matches it firmly. Expanded clones get a size class; other rows say once, few or many, or leave the size out.

cdr3_aa cdr3_nt v_call clone_size d_call j_call
CASSSSGGVADTQYF TGTGCCAGCAGCTCAAGCGGGGGGGTTGCAGATACGCAGTATTTT TRBV7-2 NA TRBD2 TRBJ2-3
CASRPGMARAYNEQFF TGCGCCAGCAGGCCCGGGATGGCGAGAGCCTACAATGAGCAGTTCTTC TRBV10-2 few NA TRBJ2-1
CSARSPGNSPLHF TGCAGTGCTAGATCTCCGGGGAATTCACCCCTCCACTTT TRBV20-1 many NA TRBJ1-6
CASSPDRGTNEKLFF TGTGCCAGCAGCCCAGACAGGGGCACTAATGAAAAACTGTTTTTT TRBV6-1 NA TRBD1 TRBJ1-4
CASKRSESYNEQFF TGCGCCAGCAAAAGGAGTGAATCCTACAATGAGCAGTTCTTC TRBV4-3 few NA TRBJ2-1
CASSLFGAQHF TGTGCCAGCAGTTTATTCGGTGCCCAGCATTTT TRBV28 many NA TRBJ1-5
CSVELVGDTQYF TGCAGCGTGGAACTGGTGGGAGATACGCAGTATTTT TRBV29-1 many NA TRBJ2-3
CASSGHSNQPQHF TGTGCCAGCAGCGGGCATAGCAATCAGCCCCAGCATTTT TRBV14 NA NA TRBJ1-5
CASSLTSSTGELFF TGTGCCAGCAGCTTAACAAGCTCCACCGGGGAGCTGTTTTTT TRBV7-2 few NA TRBJ2-2
CSAGLTSGTDTQYF TGCAGTGCTGGGCTGACTAGCGGCACAGATACGCAGTATTTT TRBV20-1 many TRBD2 TRBJ2-3
CSARDLAPPRNEQFF TGCAGTGCTAGAGATCTGGCCCCGCCACGGAATGAGCAGTTCTTC TRBV20-1 many NA TRBJ2-1
CSALGQNSYNSPLHF TGCAGTGCTCTGGGCCAAAACTCCTATAATTCACCCCTCCACTTT TRBV20-1 NA NA TRBJ1-6
CASSSGYSGEGVCPQYF TGTGCCAGCAGCTCCGGCTATAGCGGGGAGGGGGTATGTCCGCAGTATTTT TRBV28 NA TRBD2 TRBJ2-3
CASSQVSSTTNEKLFF TGTGCCAGCAGCCAAGTATCTTCGACAACTAATGAAAAACTGTTTTTT TRBV14 NA NA TRBJ1-4
CASSELGVSYTF TGTGCCAGCAGTGAATTAGGGGTTAGCTACACCTTC TRBV25-1 many NA TRBJ1-2
CATSDSGLSVNDNEQFF TGTGCCACCAGTGATTCCGGTCTCTCCGTCAACGACAATGAGCAGTTCTTC TRBV24-1 NA NA TRBJ2-1
CASSLEGDQPQHF TGTGCCAGCAGCTTAGAAGGGGATCAGCCCCAGCATTTT TRBV7-2 few NA TRBJ1-5
CASSYRLGRNYGYTF TGTGCCAGCAGTTACCGACTCGGGAGAAACTATGGCTACACCTTC TRBV6-5 NA NA TRBJ1-2
CASSLRAATVNTGELFF TGTGCCAGCAGCCTCCGGGCCGCGACTGTGAACACCGGGGAGCTGTTTTTT TRBV7-2 few NA TRBJ2-2
CATVTDAGTEAFF TGTGCCACGGTTACAGACGCGGGGACTGAAGCTTTCTTT TRBV15 NA NA TRBJ1-1
CASSSPLADTGELFF TGTGCCAGCAGTTCGCCTTTGGCCGACACCGGGGAGCTGTTTTTT TRBV13 NA NA TRBJ2-2
CASSVEDTTGELFF TGTGCCAGCAGCGTAGAGGATACCACCGGGGAGCTGTTTTTT TRBV9 few NA TRBJ2-2
CASSTSPGGLALSYNEQFF TGTGCCAGCAGCACCTCACCGGGAGGACTAGCTTTATCCTACAATGAGCAGTTCTTC TRBV9 NA TRBD2 TRBJ2-1
CASYDSGGPFNYGYTF TGTGCCAGCTACGATTCGGGAGGCCCTTTTAACTATGGCTACACCTTC TRBV6-1 NA NA TRBJ1-2
CSARRDRRAYEQYF TGCAGTGCACGCCGGGACAGGCGCGCCTACGAGCAGTACTTC TRBV20-1 NA TRBD1 TRBJ2-7
CASRRNLRTGNTEAFF TGTGCCAGCAGACGAAACCTTAGGACAGGGAACACTGAAGCTTTCTTT TRBV6-1 few TRBD1 TRBJ1-1
CASSRTRELNTGELFF TGTGCCAGCAGCCGAACTAGGGAACTTAACACCGGGGAGCTGTTTTTT TRBV6-1 NA NA TRBJ2-2
CASSPQGAGVGDTQYF TGTGCCAGCAGCCCCCAAGGAGCGGGGGTGGGAGATACGCAGTATTTT TRBV7-3 many TRBD2 TRBJ2-3
CSARVTEWGGRADTQYF TGCAGTGCTAGAGTTACCGAGTGGGGCGGACGGGCAGATACGCAGTATTTT TRBV20-1 NA NA TRBJ2-3
CASSLVKGANEQFF TGTGCCAGCAGTTTAGTTAAGGGTGCGAATGAGCAGTTCTTC TRBV12-3/TRBV12-4 NA NA TRBJ2-1
CSARDLRGQFF TGCAGTGCTAGGGACCTTCGGGGGCAGTTCTTC TRBV20-1 NA NA TRBJ2-1
CAIRGDWPGQGTEAFF TGTGCCATCAGGGGGGACTGGCCGGGACAGGGGACTGAAGCTTTCTTT TRBV10-3 NA TRBD1 TRBJ1-1
CASSESRGQETQYF TGCGCCAGCAGTGAGTCGAGGGGTCAAGAGACCCAGTACTTC TRBV10-1 NA NA TRBJ2-5
CASTLTRGSVEQYF TGTGCCAGCACCTTGACAAGGGGGAGCGTCGAGCAGTACTTC TRBV7-2 many NA TRBJ2-7
CSVGGGPSGNQPQHF TGCAGCGTTGGAGGGGGACCCAGCGGGAATCAGCCCCAGCATTTT TRBV29-1 few NA TRBJ1-5
CASSLFATNEKLFF TGTGCCAGCAGCCTGTTCGCAACTAATGAAAAACTGTTTTTT TRBV7-2 NA NA TRBJ1-4
CASSLGGALPDTQYF TGTGCCAGCAGTTTAGGGGGGGCCCTCCCGGATACGCAGTATTTT TRBV12-3/TRBV12-4 NA NA TRBJ2-3
CASSSVQGRGETQYF TGTGCCAGCAGCTCGGTGCAGGGGCGCGGAGAGACCCAGTACTTC TRBV7-2 many NA TRBJ2-5
CASSVNPAFTGELFF TGTGCCAGCAGTGTCAATCCGGCCTTCACCGGGGAGCTGTTTTTT TRBV6-4 NA NA TRBJ2-2
CASSHDRKIAKNIQYF TGTGCCAGCTCACACGACAGGAAGATAGCCAAAAACATTCAGTACTTC TRBV18 many NA TRBJ2-4
CASSQPGLAGSDTQYF TGCGCCAGCAGCCAACCGGGACTAGCTGGATCAGATACGCAGTATTTT TRBV4-3 many TRBD2 TRBJ2-3
CASSTGFEQFF TGTGCCAGCAGTACAGGGTTTGAGCAGTTCTTC TRBV27 few NA TRBJ2-1
CASSSYLDAGAGSYNEQFF TGTGCCAGCAGTTCCTACCTCGACGCGGGGGCCGGCTCCTACAATGAGCAGTTCTTC TRBV6-2/TRBV6-3 once NA TRBJ2-1
CASTRSQGYNEQFF TGTGCCAGCACCCGCTCACAGGGCTACAATGAGCAGTTCTTC TRBV12-3/TRBV12-4 NA NA TRBJ2-1
CASSSPGDGGYTF TGTGCCAGCAGCTCCCCAGGGGATGGTGGCTACACCTTC TRBV7-2 few NA TRBJ1-2